This paragraph covers one T cell receptor (beta chain) sequence. The CDR3 is 14 residues long. Per germline, CDR1 MNHEY and CDR2 SVGEGT. The junction had 9 bases not matched to a gene; V was cut back by 6 bases and J by 5 bases. The data stem from a study of T cells after yellow fever vaccination. Study as a whole: Low-cell-number fractions underwent preparation using SMART-Seq v4 Ultra Low Input.

Regarding the study as a whole: At around 95% for CD4 and approximately 89% for CD8, most primary-vaccination clones showed up again after the booster. Some clonotypes were seen in both the CD4 and the CD8 compartments. These made up a small share and likely arose from convergent recombination.

They built TCR cDNA with 5'RACE template switching, a step that put in a universal primer site and UMIs. MiXCR was run by TCRdb on the 5' RACE reads, yielding one entry per CDR3 protein. The sample consists of approximately 90,000 distinct CDR3 sequences, about an eighth of them appearing once. This specimen consisted of CD8+ T cells not binding an NS4B(214-222) dextramer, sorted from PBMCs, obtained 21 days after the first yellow fever vaccination. The chain carries TRBV6-2 or TRBV6-3 and TRBJ1-1; 7 bases fit TRBD1. The sequence was obtained from a man aged 18 to 30 who received the YFV17D yellow fever vaccine. CDR3 in amino acids: CASRGDRERTEAFF. The CDR3 nucleotides read TGTGCCAGCAGAGGCGACAGGGAGCGGACTGAAGCTTTCTTT.